This TCR beta chain comes out of a study of radiotherapy plus CTLA-4 blockade in lung cancer. The repertoire was sequenced with immunoSEQ multiplex PCR; TCRdb's copy has only in-frame clones and lacks some. Here the sample spans 65,000 to 85,000 clones, roughly 80% being singletons. The germline V gene encodes CDR1 SGHAT and CDR2 FQNNGV. J lost 4 bases, V lost 3 bases, and 10 bases had no gene match. There are 17 residues in the CDR3. The chain employs TRBV11-2 and TRBJ2-7, with 12 bases aligning to TRBD2. This clonotype was sampled from a human donor with non-small cell lung cancer whose response to radiotherapy plus ipilimumab could not be evaluated. The sample here was peripheral blood, taken from a patient treated with radiotherapy plus ipilimumab. CDR3 DNA: TGTGCCAGCAGCTTGTCTCGGACTAGCGGGGAAGGATACGAGCAGTACTTC. Amino acids: CASSLSRTSGEGYEQYF.